This T cell receptor beta chain was observed in a study of Graves' ophthalmopathy and Graves' hyperthyroidism. The CDR3 has 14 residues. Germline CDR1 ENHRY, CDR2 SYGVKD. This clonotype was observed a handful of times. The junction departs from the called germline gene at one end, perhaps through a read error. Uncontrolled infections, pregnancy, lactation or other autoimmune diseases led to patient exclusion. A roughly 9.3 ml volume of fresh peripheral blood provided the PBMCs. Transcripts of RNA were the source for amplifying TCR beta CDR3 regions. HTBI-primed first-round RT-PCR preceded second-round multiplex PCR. MiXCR was run by TCRdb on the multiplex PCR reads, yielding one entry per CDR3 protein. The data contain about 740,000 distinct CDR3 sequences, approximately 40% of them singletons.

The sample was peripheral blood. The source of this sequence is an adult man with Graves' ophthalmopathy. The V gene is TRBV10-3, the J gene TRBJ2-7; 7 nucleotides align to TRBD1. The CDR3 nucleotides read TGTGCCAGCAGTCCAGACAGGGACGCAACCGGGCAGTACTTC. Its protein product is CASSPDRDATGQYF.